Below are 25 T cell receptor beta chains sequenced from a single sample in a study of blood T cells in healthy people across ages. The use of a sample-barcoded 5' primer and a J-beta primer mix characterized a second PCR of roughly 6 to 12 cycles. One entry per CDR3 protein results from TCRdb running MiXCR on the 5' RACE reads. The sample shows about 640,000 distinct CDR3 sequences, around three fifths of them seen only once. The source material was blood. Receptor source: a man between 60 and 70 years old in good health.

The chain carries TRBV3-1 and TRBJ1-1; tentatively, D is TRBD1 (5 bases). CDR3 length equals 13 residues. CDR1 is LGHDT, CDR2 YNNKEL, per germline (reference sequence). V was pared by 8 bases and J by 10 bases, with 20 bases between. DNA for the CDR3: TGTGCCAGCTCGGAAACCCTTGGGGGTACAGCTTTCTTT. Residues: CASSETLGGTAFF.

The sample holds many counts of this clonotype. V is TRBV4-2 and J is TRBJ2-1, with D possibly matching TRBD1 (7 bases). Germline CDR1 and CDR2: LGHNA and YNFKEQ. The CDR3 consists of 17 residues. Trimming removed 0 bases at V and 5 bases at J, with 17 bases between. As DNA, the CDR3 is TGTGCCAGCAGCCAAGATCCTATGTCAGGGGGGCACAATGAGCAGTTCTTC. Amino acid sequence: CASSQDPMSGGHNEQFF.

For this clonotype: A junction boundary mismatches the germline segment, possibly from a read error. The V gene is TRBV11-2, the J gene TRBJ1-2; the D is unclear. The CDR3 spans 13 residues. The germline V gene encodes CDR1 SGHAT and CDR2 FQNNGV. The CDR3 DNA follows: TGTGCCAGCAGCCCACTTTCAGGCTATGGCCACACCTTC. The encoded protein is CASSPLSGYGHTF.

CDR3 region: CASSLFLGGADYGYTF. In DNA, the CDR3 is TGTGCCAGCAGCTTGTTTTTGGGCGGAGCTGACTATGGCTACACCTTC. The chain is built from TRBV5-6 and TRBJ1-2; unclear D gene. The germline gives CDR1 SGHDT, CDR2 YYEEEE. V was clipped by 1 base and J by 3 bases, with 16 bases between them. The CDR3 runs 16 residues.

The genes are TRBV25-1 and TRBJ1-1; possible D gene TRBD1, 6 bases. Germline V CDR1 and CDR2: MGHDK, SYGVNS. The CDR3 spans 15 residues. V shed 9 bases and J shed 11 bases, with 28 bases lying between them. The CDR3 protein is CASTTGSVRGGSAFF. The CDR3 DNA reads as TGTGCCAGTACAACGGGGAGTGTAAGGGGGGGTTCGGCTTTCTTT.

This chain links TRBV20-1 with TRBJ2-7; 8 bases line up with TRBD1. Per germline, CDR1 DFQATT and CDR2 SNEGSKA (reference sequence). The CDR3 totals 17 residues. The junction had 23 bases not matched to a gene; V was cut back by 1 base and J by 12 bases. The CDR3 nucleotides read TGCAGTGCTAGAGCCCCCTCCGGGACAGGCCATGATATAAAGCTGTACTTC. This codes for CSARAPSGTGHDIKLYF.

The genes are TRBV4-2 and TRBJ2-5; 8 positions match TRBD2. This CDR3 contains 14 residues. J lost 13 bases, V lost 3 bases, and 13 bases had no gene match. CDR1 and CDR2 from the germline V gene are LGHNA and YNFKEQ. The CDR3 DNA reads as TGTGCCAGCAGCCAGGGGGGGACTAGTGTGGGTCGGTACTTC. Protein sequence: CASSQGGTSVGRYF.

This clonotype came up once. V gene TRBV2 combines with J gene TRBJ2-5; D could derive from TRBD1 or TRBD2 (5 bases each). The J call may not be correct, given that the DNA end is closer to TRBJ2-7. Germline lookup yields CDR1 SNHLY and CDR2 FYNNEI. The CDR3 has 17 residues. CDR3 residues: CASQGTDFGITGREQYF. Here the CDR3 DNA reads TGTGCCAGCCAGGGAACAGACTTCGGGATTACGGGGCGCGAGCAGTACTTC.

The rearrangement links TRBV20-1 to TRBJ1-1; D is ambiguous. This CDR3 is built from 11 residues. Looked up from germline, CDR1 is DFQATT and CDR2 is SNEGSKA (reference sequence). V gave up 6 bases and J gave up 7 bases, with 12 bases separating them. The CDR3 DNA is TGCAGTGCATACGGGAAGGGTGAAGCTTTCTTT. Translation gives CSAYGKGEAFF.

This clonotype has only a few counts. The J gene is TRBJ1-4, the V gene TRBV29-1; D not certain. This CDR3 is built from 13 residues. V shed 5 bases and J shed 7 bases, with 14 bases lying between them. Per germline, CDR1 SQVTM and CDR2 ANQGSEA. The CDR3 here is CSVSTATGEKLFF. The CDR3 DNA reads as TGCAGCGTTTCGACCGCAACGGGTGAAAAACTGTTTTTT.

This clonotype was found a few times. CDR3 DNA sequence: TGTGCCAGCAGTGAGCATTATAATTCACCCCTCCACTTT. Protein sequence: CASSEHYNSPLHF. The chain joins TRBV25-1 to TRBJ1-6; unclear D gene. Trimming removed 3 bases from V and 4 bases from J, with 4 bases in between. The CDR3 covers 13 residues. The V gene's germline CDR1 is MGHDK and CDR2 SYGVNS.

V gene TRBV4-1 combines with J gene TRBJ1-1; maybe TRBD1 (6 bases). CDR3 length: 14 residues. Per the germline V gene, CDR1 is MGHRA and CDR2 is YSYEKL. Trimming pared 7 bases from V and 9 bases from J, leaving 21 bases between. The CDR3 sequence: CASKKGGRATKAFF. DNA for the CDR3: TGCGCCAGCAAAAAAGGGGGGCGAGCTACTAAAGCTTTCTTT.

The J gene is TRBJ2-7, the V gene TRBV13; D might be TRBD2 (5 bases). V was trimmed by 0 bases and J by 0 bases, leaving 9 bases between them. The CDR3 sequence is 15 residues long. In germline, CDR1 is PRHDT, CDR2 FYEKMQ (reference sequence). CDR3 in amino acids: CASSLGVSASYEQYF. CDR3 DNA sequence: TGTGCCAGCAGCTTAGGGGTTAGCGCCTCCTACGAGCAGTACTTC. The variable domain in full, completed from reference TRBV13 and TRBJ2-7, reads AAGVIQSPRHLIKEKRETATLKCYPIPRHDTVYWYQQGPGQDPQFLISFYEKMQSDKGSIPDRFSAQQFSDYHSELNMSSLELGDSALYFCASSLGVSASYEQYFGPGTRLTVT.

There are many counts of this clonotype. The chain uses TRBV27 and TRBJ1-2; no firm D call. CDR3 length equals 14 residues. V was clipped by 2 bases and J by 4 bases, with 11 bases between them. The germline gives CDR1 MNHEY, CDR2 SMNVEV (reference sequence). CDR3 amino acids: CASSLRREFYGYTF. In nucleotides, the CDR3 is TGTGCCAGCAGTTTAAGGCGGGAGTTCTATGGCTACACCTTC.

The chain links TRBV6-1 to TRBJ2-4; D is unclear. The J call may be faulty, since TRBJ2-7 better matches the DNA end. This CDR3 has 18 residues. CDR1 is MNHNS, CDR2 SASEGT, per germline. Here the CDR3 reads CASSRVAGLSIKTYEQYF. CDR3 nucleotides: TGTGCCAGCAGTCGCGTGGCAGGTCTGAGTATTAAAACCTACGAGCAGTACTTC.

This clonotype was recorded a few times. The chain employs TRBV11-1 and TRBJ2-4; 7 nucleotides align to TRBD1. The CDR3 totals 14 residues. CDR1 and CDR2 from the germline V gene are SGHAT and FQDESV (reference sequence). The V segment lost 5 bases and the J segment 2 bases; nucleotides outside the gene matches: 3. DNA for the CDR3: TGTGCCAGCAGCGAGGACAGGACCAAAAACATTCAGTACTTC. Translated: CASSEDRTKNIQYF.

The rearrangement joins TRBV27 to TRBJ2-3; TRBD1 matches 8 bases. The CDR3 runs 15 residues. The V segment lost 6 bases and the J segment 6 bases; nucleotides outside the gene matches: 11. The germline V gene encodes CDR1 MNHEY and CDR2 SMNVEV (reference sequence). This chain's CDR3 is CASRADRGLWDTQYF. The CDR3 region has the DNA TGTGCCAGCAGAGCTGACAGGGGTTTATGGGATACGCAGTATTTT.

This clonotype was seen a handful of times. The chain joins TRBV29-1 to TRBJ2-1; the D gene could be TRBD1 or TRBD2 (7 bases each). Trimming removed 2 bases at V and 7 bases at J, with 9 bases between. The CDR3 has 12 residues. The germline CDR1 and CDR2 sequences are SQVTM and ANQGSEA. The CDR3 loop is CSVEQGGNEQFF. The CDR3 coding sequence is TGCAGCGTTGAACAGGGGGGGAATGAGCAGTTCTTC.

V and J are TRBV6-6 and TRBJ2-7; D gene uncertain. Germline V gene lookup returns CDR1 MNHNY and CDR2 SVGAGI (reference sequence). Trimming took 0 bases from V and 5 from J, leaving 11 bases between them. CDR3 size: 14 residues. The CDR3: CASSYSIYSDEQYF. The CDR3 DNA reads TGTGCCAGCAGTTACTCGATTTATTCGGACGAGCAGTACTTC.

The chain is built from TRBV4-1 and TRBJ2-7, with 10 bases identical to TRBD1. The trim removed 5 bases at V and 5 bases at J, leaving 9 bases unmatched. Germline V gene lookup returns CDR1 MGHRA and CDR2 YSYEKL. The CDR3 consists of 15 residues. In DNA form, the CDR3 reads TGCGCCAGCAGCAAAAGAGGGACAGGGGAGGACGAGCAGTACTTC. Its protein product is CASSKRGTGEDEQYF.

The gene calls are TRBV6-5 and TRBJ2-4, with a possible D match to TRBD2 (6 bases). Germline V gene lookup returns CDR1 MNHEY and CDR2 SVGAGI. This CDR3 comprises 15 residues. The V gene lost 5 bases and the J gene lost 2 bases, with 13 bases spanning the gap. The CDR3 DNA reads TGTGCCAGCAGTCCCTCTCGGGGGTCCAAAAACATTCAGTACTTC. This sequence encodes CASSPSRGSKNIQYF.

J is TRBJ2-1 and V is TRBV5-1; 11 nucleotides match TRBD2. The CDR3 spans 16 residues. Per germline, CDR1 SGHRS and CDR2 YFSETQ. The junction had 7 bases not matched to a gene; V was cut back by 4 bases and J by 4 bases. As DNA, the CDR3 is TGCGCCAGCAGCCCTTCCGGGACTAGCGGTTACAATGAGCAGTTCTTC. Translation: CASSPSGTSGYNEQFF.

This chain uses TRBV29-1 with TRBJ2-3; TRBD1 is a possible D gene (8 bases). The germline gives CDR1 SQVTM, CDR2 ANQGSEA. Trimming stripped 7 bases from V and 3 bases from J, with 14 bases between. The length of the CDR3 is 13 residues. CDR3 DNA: TGCAGCGCCGGACAGGGAGGGACAGATACGCAGTATTTT. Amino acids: CSAGQGGTDTQYF.

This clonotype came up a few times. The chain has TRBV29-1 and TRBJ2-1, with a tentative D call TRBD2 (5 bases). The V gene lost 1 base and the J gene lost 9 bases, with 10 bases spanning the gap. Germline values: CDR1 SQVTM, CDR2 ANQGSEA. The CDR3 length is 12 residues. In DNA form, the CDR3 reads TGCAGCGTTGAAGTAACGGGATTTGAGCAGTTCTTC. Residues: CSVEVTGFEQFF.

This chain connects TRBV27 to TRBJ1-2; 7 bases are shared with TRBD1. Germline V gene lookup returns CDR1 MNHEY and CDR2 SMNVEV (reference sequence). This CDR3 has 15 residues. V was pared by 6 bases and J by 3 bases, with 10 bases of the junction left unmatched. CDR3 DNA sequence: TGTGCCAGCAGACCGGCCCAGGGGGGGGACTATGGCTACACCTTC. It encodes CASRPAQGGDYGYTF.